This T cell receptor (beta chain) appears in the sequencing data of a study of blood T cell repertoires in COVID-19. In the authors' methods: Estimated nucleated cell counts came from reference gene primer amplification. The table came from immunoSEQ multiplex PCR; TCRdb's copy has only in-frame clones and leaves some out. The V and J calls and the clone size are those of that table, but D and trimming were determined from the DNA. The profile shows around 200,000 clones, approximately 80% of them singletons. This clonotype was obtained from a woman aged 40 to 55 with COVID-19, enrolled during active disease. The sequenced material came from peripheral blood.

CDR3 loop: CASRRGTSLLQAKNIQYF. The CDR3 DNA sequence: TGCGCCAGCAGACGCGGGACTTCTCTCCTTCAGGCCAAAAACATTCAGTACTTC. This chain connects TRBV10-1 to TRBJ2-4, with D maybe TRBD2 (6 bases). V was shortened by 6 bases and J by 1 base, with 22 bases between the two germline ends. CDR1 is WNHNN, CDR2 SYGVQD, per germline (reference sequence). CDR3 length: 18 amino acids.